This TCR beta chain was sequenced in a study of monozygotic twins with inflammatory bowel disease. The CDR3 is made up of 13 amino acids. The V gene's germline CDR1 is SEHNR and CDR2 FQNEAQ (reference sequence). On this clonotype: Antigen: not known.

General study findings and limits: Patient-specific immunosuppressive treatments may have made repertoires more variable. In the analysis, different T cell subtypes could not be told apart. Neither one strong signal nor one clonotype associated with IBD was supported.

Incorporation of UMIs carrying a 6-nucleotide sample barcode was performed by template switching. TCRdb re-called the 5' RACE reads and gives one entry per CDR3 protein, without DNA. Its clone listing holds about 160,000 distinct CDR3 sequences. Sequenced input: blood. This TCR was recovered from a human donor with ulcerative colitis or Crohn's disease, or a healthy co-twin of an affected twin (not recorded which). This chain joins TRBV7-9 and TRBJ2-3. The CDR3 sequence is CASSFYLTDTQYF.